This entry describes one T cell receptor beta chain. Here immunoSEQ multiplex PCR was the method, and the copy in TCRdb shows in-frame clones only, minus some. The data show around 93,000 clones, approximately 95% seen once. This CDR3 region has 14 residues. Germline-derived CDR1 and CDR2 are SGHAT and FQNNGV. Trimming cost V 5 bases and J 6 bases, with 17 bases left between them. This record belongs to a study of technical replicates of blood from several donors. The chain couples TRBV11-2 to TRBJ2-7; D perhaps matches TRBD2 (6 bases). The receptor comes from a human donor in good health. The specimen was T cells isolated from PBMCs. The CDR3 region has the DNA TGTGCCAGCAGCGAAATCGTGCGGAGGGGCGAGCAGTACTTC. The encoded protein is CASSEIVRRGEQYF.